This TCR beta chain was profiled in a study of cytomegalovirus exposure and HLA in healthy donors. This clone was seen only a few times. The assay was immunoSEQ multiplex PCR, and TCRdb's table has in-frame clones only and misses some. The repertoire holds 200,000 to 250,000 clones, about 90% seen once, with more than 1% in the top ten. The receptor was isolated from a woman aged 18 to 35 in good health and CMV-seronegative. The specimen sequenced was PBMCs.

DNA of the CDR3: TGCGCCTTTTGGATGCGGAGGGAGAGCGCCTACGAGCAGTACTTC. This codes for CAFWMRRESAYEQYF. The gene calls are TRBV23-1 and TRBJ2-7; D is perhaps TRBD2 (6 bases). TRBV23-1 is treated as an ORF (open reading frame) with a function not yet certain. V lost 11 bases, J lost 2 bases, and 22 bases lay in between. This CDR3 has 15 residues.